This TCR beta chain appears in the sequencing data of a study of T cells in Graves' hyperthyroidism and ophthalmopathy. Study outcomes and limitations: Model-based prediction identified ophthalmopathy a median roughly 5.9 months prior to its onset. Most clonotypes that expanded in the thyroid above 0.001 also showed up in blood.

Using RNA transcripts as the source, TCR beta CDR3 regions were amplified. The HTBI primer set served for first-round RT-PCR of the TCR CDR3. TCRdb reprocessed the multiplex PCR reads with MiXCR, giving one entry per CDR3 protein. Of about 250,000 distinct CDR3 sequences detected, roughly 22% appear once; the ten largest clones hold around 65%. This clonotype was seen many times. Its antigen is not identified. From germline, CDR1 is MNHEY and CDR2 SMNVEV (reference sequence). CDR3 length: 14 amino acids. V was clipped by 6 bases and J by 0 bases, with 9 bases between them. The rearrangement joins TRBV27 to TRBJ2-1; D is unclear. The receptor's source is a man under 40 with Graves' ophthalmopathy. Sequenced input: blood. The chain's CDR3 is CASREASSYNEQFF. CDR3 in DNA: TGTGCCAGCAGAGAGGCGAGCTCCTACAATGAGCAGTTCTTC.